The following is a T cell receptor beta chain sequence with its context. Antigen specificity is unknown. Clones were sequenced by immunoSEQ multiplex PCR, and TCRdb holds only the in-frame ones, with some missing. The sample consists of roughly 69,000 clones, approximately 87% of them appearing once. The sample comes from a study of siplizumab effects on memory and regulatory T cells. Study-wide points: Confirmatory evidence of suppressive function in proliferating siplizumab-culture Tregs was not obtained. With siplizumab, cumulative frequency of CD4+ memory-derived alloreactive sequences dropped significantly. In unstimulated cells, naive T cells appeared more diverse than memory T cells and seemed major alloresponse contributors. No more than a minor fraction of alloreactive clones could be traced back to unstimulated subsets.

The CDR3 spans 14 residues. V was trimmed by 0 bases and J by 7 bases, leaving 10 bases between them. CDR1 is MNHEY, CDR2 SVGAGI, per germline. The rearrangement joins TRBV6-5 to TRBJ2-1; D gene ambiguous. Sequences were obtained from memory CD4+ T cells sorted from blood. The TCR comes from a human donor in good health. This CDR3 is CASSYSYSKNEQFF. Written as DNA, the CDR3 is TGTGCCAGCAGTTACTCGTACTCTAAAAATGAGCAGTTCTTC.